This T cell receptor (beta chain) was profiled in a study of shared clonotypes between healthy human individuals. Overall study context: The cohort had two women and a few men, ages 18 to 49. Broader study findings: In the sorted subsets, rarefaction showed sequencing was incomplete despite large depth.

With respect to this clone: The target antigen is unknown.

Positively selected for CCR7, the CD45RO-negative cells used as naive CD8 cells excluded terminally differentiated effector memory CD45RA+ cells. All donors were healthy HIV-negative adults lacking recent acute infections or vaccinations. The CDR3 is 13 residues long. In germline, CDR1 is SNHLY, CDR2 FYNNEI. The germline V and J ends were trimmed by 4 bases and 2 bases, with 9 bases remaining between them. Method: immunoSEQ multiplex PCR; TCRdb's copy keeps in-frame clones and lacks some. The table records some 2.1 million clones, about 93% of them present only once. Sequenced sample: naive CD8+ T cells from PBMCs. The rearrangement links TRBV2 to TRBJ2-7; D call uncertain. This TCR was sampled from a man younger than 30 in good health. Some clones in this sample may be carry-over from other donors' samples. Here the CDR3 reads CASSGPLTYEQYF. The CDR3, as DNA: TGTGCCAGCAGTGGCCCTCTCACCTACGAGCAGTACTTC. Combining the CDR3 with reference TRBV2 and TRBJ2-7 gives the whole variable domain EPEVTQTPSHQVTQMGQEVILRCVPISNHLYFYWYRQILGQKVEFLVSFYNNEISEKSEIFDDQFSVERPDGSNFTLKIRSTKLEDSAMYFCASSGPLTYEQYFGPGTRLTVT.